This T cell receptor beta chain was sequenced during a study of T-cell reconstitution after alpha-beta-depleted transplantation in children. By sample fraction, this clonotype is medium-sized (0.01 to 0.1%). Germline CDR1 and CDR2: SGHRS and YFSETQ. This CDR3 contains 15 residues. The ends lost 0 bases at V and 8 bases at J; junction bases unmatched: 5. Preparation of the TCRbeta library used unique molecular identifiers. TCRdb reprocessed the PCR reads via MiXCR and lists one record per CDR3 protein. Of some 500,000 distinct CDR3 sequences listed, about 16% are singletons. The rearrangement uses TRBV5-1 and TRBJ2-1; 10 bases are a match to TRBD2. This clonotype was sampled from a human donor who donated a stem cell graft to a child with acute lymphoblastic leukemia. This sample comprised PBMCs from the stem cell graft donor, obtained from the stem cell graft. The CDR3, as DNA: TGCGCCAGCAGCTTGGCACCTAGCGGGAGTCATGAGCAGTTCTTC. This encodes CASSLAPSGSHEQFF.